The sequence of this TCR beta chain was determined in a study of blood T cell repertoires in COVID-19. Whole-study context: Nucleic acid was either cDNA or gDNA, and it came from T cells, B-cell-depleted T cells, or PBMCs.

Per germline, CDR1 SSHAT and CDR2 FNYEAQ (reference sequence). V lost 5 bases and J lost 7; bases outside the gene matches: 8. The CDR3 contains 16 residues. In the authors' workflow: Reference gene primer amplification yielded estimated nucleated cell counts. Profiling relied on immunoSEQ multiplex PCR, and the TCRdb table lists in-frame clones only, not all of them. V, J and clone size are taken as reported in that table, and D and trimming were inferred from the DNA itself. The profile shows more than 250,000 clones, approximately 85% of them singletons. This clone was seen just once. Input material: peripheral blood. The receptor's source is a woman between 45 and 65 years old with acute or convalescent COVID-19. The chain uses TRBV7-7 and TRBJ2-2; 12 positions agree with TRBD2. The CDR3 region has the DNA TGTGCCAGCAGCGGAAGACTAGCGGGAGCGGGCGGGGAGCTGTTTTTT. Its protein product is CASSGRLAGAGGELFF.